This TCR beta chain stems from a study of beta chain features in type 1 diabetes. The germline V and J ends were trimmed by 2 bases and 3 bases, with 16 bases remaining between them. The length of the CDR3 is 15 residues. CDR1 is SQVTM, CDR2 ANQGSEA, per germline. Of the isolated RNA, all was reverse transcribed, and so the sequenced material was expressed TCRB transcripts. TCRdb's copy holds only in-frame clones and misses some; the assay was immunoSEQ multiplex PCR. The repertoire holds about 360,000 clones, with about 12% as singletons. This clone turned up a few times. The TCR sequence derives from a man between 18 and 29 years old in good health. Sequenced sample: naive CD4+ T cells from blood. The J gene is TRBJ1-1, the V gene TRBV29-1; no definite D call. CDR3 amino acids: CSVESVRRVDTEAFF. The CDR3 DNA is TGCAGCGTTGAATCGGTTAGGCGGGTTGACACTGAAGCTTTCTTT.